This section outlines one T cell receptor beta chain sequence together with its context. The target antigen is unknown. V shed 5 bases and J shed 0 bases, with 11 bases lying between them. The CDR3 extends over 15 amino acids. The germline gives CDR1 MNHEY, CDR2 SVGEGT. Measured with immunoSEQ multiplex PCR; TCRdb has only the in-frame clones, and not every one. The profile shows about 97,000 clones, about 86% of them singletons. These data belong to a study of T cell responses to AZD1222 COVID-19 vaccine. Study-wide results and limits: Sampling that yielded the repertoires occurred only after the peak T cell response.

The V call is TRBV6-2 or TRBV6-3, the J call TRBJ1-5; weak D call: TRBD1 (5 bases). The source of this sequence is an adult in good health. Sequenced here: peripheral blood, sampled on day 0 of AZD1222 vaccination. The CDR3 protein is CASSRDVHSNQPQHF. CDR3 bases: TGTGCCAGCAGTCGGGACGTCCATAGCAATCAGCCCCAGCATTTT.